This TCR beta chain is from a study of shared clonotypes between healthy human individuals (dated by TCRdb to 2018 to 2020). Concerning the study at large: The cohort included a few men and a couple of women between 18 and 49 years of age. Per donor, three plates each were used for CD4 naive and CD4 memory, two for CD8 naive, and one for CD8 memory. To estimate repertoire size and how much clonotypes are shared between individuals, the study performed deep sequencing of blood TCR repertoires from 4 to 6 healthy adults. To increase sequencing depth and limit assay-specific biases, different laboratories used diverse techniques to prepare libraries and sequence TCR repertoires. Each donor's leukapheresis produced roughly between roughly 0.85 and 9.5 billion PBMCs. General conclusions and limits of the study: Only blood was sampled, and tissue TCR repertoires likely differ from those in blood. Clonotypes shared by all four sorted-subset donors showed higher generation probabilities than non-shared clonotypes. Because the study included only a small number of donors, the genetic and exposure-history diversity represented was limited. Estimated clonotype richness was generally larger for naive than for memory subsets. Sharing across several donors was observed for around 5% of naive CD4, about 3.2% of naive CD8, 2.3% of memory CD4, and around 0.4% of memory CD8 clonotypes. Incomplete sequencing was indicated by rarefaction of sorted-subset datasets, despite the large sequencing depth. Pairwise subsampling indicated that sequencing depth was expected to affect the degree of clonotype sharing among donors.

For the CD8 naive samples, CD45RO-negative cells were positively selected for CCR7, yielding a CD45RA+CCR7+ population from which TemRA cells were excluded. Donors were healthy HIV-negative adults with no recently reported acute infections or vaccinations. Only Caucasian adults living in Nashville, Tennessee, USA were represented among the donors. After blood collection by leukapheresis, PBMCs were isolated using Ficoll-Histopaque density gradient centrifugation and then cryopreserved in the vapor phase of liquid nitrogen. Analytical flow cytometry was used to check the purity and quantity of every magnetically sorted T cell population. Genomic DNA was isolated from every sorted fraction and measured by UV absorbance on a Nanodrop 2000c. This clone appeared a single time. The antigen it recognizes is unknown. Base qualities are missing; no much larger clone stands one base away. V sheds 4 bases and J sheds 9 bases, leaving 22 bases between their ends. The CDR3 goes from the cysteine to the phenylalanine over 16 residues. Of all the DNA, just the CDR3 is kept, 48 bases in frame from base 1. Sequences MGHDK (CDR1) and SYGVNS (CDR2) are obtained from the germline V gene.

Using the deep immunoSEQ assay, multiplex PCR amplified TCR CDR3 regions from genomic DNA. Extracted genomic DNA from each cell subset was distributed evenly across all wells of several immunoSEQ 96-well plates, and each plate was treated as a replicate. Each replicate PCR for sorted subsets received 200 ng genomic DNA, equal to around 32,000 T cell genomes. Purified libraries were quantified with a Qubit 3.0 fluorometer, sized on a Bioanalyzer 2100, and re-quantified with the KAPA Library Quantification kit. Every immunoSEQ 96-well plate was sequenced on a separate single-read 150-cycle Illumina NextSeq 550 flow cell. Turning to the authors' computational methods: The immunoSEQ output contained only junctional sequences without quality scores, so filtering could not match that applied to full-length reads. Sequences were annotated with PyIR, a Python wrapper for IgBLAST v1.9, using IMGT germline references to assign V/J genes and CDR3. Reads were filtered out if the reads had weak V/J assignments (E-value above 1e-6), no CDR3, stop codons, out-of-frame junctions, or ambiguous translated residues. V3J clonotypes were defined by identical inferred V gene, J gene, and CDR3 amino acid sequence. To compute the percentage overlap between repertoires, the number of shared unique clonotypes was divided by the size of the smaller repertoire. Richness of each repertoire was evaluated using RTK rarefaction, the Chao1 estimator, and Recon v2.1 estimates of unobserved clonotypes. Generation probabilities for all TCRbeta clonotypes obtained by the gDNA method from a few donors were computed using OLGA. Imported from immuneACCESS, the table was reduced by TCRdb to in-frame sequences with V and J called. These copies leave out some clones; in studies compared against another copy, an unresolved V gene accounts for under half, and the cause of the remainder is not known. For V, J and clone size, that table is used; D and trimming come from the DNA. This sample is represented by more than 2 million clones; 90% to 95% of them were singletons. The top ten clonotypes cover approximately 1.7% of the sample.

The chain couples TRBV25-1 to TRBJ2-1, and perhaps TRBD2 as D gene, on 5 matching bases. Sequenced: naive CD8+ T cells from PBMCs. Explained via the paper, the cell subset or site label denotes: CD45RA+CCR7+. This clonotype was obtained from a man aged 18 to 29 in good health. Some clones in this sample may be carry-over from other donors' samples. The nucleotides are TGTGCCAGCAGTGGGGTTGGGGAGTCGGGTTTCGGTGAGCAGTTCTTC. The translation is CASSGVGESGFGEQFF. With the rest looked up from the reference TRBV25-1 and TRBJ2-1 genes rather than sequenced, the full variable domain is EADIYQTPRYLVIGTGKKITLECSQTMGHDKMYWYQQDPGMELHLIHYSYGVNSTEKGDLSSESTVSRIRTEHFPLTLESARPSHTSQYLCASSGVGESGFGEQFFGPGTRLTVL.